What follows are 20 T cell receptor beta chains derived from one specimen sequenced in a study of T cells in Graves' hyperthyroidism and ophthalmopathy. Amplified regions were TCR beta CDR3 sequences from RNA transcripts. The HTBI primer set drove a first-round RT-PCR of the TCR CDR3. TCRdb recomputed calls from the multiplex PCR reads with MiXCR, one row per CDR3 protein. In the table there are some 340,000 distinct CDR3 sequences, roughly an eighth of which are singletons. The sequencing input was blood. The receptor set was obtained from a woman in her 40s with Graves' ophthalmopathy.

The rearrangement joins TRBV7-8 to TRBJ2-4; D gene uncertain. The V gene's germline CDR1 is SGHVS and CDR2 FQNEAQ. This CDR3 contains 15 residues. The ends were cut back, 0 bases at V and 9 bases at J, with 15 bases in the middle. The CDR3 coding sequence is TGTGCCAGCAGCTTAGCCCGTCACAGCAATCTCATTCAGTACTTC. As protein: CASSLARHSNLIQYF.

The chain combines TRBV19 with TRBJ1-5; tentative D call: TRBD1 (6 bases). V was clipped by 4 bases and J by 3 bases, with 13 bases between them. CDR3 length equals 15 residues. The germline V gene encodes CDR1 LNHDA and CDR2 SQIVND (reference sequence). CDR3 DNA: TGTGCCAGTAGTAGAGACAGGAGTGACAATCAGCCCCAGCATTTT. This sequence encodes CASSRDRSDNQPQHF. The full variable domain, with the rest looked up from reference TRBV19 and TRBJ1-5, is DGGITQSPKYLFRKEGQNVTLSCEQNLNHDAMYWYRQDPGQGLRLIYYSQIVNDFQKGDIAEGYSVSREKKESFPLTVTSAQKNPTAFYLCASSRDRSDNQPQHFGDGTRLSIL.

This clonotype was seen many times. DNA for the CDR3: TGTGCCAGCAGTGGCACAGGGACAGATACGCAGTATTTT. Protein: CASSGTGTDTQYF. This chain connects TRBV2 to TRBJ2-3; possible D gene TRBD1, 6 bases. The CDR3 covers 13 residues. Germline CDR1 SNHLY, CDR2 FYNNEI. Trimming stripped 4 bases from V and 3 bases from J, with 8 bases between.

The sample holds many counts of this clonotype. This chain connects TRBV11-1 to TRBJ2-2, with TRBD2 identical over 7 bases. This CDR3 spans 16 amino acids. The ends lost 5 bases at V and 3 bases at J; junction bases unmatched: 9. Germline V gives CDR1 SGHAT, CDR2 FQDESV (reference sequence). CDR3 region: CASSMAGRRDTGELFF. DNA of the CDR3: TGTGCCAGCAGCATGGCCGGGAGGAGGGACACCGGGGAGCTGTTTTTT. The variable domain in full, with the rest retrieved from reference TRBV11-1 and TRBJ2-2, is EAEVAQSPRYKITEKSQAVAFWCDPISGHATLYWYRQILGQGPELLVQFQDESVVDDSQLPKDRFSAERLKGVDSTLKIQPAELGDSAMYLCASSMAGRRDTGELFFGEGSRLTVL.

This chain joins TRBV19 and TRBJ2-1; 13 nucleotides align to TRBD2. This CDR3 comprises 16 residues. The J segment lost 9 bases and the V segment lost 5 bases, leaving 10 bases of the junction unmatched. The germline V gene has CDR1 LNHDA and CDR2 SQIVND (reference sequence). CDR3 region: CASSFDWTSGSSEQFF. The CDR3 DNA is TGTGCCAGTAGTTTCGACTGGACTAGCGGGAGTAGTGAGCAGTTCTTC.

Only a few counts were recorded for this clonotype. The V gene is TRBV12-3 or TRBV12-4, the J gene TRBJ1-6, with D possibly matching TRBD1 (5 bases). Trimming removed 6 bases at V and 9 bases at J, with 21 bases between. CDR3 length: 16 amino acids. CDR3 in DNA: TGTGCCAGCAGGGGGGGTAGCCTCCTTGGGGGTTCACCCCTCCACTTT. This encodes CASRGGSLLGGSPLHF.

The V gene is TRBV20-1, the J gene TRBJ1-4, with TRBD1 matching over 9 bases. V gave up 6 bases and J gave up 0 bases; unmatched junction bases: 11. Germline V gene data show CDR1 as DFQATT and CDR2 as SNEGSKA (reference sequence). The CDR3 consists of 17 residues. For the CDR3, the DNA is TGCAGTGCCCCGACAGGGGGGGGATTTGCAACTAATGAAAAACTGTTTTTT. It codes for CSAPTGGGFATNEKLFF.

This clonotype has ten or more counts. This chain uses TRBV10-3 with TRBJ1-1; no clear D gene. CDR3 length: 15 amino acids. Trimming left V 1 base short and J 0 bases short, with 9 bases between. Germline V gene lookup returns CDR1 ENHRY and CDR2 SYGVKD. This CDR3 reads CAISELDRVNTEAFF. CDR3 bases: TGTGCCATCAGTGAGTTGGATAGGGTGAACACTGAAGCTTTCTTT.

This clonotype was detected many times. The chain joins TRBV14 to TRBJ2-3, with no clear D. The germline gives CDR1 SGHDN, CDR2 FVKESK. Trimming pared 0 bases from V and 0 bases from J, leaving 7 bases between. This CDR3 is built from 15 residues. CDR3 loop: CASSQDQISTDTQYF. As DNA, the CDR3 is TGTGCCAGCAGCCAAGATCAGATCAGCACAGATACGCAGTATTTT.

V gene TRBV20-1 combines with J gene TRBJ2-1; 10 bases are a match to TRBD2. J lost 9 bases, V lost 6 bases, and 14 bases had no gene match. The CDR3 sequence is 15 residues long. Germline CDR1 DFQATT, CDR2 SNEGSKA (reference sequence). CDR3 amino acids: CSATTGLATLGEQFF. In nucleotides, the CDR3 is TGCAGTGCCACCACGGGACTAGCGACGTTGGGTGAGCAGTTCTTC.

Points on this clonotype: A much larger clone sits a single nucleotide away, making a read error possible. Written as DNA, the CDR3 is TGCAGTGCTCAGACAGGAATCTCCTACAATGAGCAGTACTTC. It is translated as CSAQTGISYNEQYF. V is TRBV20-1 and J is TRBJ2-1; D possibly corresponds to TRBD1 (6 bases). The J call may not be correct, given that the DNA end is closer to TRBJ2-7. Germline CDR1 reads DFQATT; CDR2 reads SNEGSKA (reference sequence). The CDR3 length is 14 residues.

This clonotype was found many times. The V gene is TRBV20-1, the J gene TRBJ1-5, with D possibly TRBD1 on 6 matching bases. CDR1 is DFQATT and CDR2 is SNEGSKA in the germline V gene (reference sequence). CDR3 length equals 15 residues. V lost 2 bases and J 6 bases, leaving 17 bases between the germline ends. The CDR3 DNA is TGCAGTGCTAGAACCACAGGGAACGGGCGTCAGCCCCAGCATTTT. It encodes CSARTTGNGRQPQHF.

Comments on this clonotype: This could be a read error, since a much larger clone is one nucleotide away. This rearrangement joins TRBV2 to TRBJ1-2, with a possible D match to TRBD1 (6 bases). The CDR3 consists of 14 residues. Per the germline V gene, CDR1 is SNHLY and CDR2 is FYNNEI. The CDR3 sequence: CAGRDRTAFYGYTF. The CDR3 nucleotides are TGTGCCGGCAGGGACCGGACAGCTTTCTATGGCTACACCTTC.

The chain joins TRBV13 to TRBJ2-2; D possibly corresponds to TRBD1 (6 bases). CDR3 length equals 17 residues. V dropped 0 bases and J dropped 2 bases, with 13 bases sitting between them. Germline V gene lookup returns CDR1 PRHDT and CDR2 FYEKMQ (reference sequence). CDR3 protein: CASSLGGRDINTGELFF. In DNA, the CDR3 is TGTGCCAGCAGCTTAGGCGGACGGGACATCAACACCGGGGAGCTGTTTTTT. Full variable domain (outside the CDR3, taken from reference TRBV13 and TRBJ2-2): AAGVIQSPRHLIKEKRETATLKCYPIPRHDTVYWYQQGPGQDPQFLISFYEKMQSDKGSIPDRFSAQQFSDYHSELNMSSLELGDSALYFCASSLGGRDINTGELFFGEGSRLTVL.

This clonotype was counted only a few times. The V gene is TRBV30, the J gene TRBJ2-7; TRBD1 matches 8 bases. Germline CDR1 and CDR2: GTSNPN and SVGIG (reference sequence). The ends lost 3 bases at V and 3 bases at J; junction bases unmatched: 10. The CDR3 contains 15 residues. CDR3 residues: CAWRETGDGLYEQYF. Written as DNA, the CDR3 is TGTGCCTGGAGGGAGACAGGGGACGGTCTCTACGAGCAGTACTTC.

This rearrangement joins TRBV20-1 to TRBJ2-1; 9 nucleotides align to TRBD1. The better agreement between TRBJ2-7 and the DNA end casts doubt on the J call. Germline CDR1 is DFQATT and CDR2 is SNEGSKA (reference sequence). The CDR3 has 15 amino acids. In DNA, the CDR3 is TGCAGTGGCGAAACAGGGGGCGAATTCAGGAATGAGCAGTACTTC. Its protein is CSGETGGEFRNEQYF.

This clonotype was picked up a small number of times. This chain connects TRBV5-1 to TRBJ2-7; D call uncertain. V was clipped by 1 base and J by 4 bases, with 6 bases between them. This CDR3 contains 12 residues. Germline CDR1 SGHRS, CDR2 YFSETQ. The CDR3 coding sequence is TGCGCCAGCAGCTTGATACTTTACGAGCAGTACTTC. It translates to CASSLILYEQYF.

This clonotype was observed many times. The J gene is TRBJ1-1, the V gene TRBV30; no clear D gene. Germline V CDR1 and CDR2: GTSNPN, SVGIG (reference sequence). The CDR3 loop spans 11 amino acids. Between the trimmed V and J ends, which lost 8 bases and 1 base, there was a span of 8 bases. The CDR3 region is CAAGQNTEAFF. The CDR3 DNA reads TGTGCCGCTGGGCAGAACACTGAAGCTTTCTTT.

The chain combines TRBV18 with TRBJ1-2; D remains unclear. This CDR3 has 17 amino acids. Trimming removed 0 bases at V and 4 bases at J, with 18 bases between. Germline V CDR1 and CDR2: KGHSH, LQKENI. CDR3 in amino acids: CASSPPVAQPWGYGYTF. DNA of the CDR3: TGTGCCAGCTCACCACCTGTCGCTCAGCCGTGGGGCTATGGCTACACCTTC.

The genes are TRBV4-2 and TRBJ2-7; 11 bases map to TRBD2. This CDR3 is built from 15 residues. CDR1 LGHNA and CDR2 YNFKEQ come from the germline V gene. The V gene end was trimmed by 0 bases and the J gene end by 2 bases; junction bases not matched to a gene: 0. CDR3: CASSQEGLAAYEQYF. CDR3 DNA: TGTGCCAGCAGCCAAGAGGGACTAGCGGCCTACGAGCAGTACTTC.